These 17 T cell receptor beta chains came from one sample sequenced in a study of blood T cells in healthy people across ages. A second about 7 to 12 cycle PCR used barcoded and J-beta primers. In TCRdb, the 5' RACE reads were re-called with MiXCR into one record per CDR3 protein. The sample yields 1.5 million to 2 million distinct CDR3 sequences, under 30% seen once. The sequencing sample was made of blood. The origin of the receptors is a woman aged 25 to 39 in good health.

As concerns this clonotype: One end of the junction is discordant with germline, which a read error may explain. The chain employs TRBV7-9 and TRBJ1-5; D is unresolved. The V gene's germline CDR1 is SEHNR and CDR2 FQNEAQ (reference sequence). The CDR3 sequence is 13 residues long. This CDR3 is CASSRRSNQPQRF. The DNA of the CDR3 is TGTGCCAGCAGCCGTCGCAGCAATCAGCCCCAGCGTTTT. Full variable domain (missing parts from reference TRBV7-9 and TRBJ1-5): DTGVSQNPRHKITKRGQNVTFRCDPISEHNRLYWYRQTLGQGPEFLTYFQNEAQLEKSRLLSDRFSAERPKGSFSTLEIQRTEQGDSAMYLCASSRRSNQPQRFGDGTRLSIL.

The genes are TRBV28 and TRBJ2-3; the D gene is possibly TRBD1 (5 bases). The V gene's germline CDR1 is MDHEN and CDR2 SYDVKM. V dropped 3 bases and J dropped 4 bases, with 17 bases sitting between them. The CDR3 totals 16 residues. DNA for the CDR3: TGTGCCAGCAGTTTCACAGGACGTGAAGTACCAGATACGCAGTATTTT. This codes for CASSFTGREVPDTQYF.

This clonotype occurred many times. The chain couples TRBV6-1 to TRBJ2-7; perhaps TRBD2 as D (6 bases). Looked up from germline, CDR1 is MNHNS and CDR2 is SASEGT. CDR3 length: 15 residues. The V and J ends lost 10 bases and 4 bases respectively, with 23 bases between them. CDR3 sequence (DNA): TGTGCCACCGGGAGAAGCTCCTTGGGGCCTTACGAGCAGTACTTC. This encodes CATGRSSLGPYEQYF.

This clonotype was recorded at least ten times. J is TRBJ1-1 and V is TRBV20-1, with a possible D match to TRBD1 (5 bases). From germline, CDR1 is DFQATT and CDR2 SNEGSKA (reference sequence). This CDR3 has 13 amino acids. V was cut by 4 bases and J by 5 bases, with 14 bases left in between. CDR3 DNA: TGCAGTGCTATTAATTCAGGGCTAACTGAAGCTTTCTTT. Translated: CSAINSGLTEAFF.

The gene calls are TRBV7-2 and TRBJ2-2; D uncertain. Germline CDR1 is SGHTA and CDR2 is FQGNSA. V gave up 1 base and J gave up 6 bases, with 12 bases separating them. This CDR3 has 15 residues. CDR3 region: CASSLGRERAGELFF. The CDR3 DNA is TGTGCCAGCAGCTTAGGCCGTGAACGGGCCGGGGAGCTGTTTTTT.

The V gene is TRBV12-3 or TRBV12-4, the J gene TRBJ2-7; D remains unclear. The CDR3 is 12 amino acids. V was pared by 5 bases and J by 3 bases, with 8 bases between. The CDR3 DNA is TGTGCCAGCAGTCGATCGATCTACGAGCAGTACTTC. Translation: CASSRSIYEQYF.

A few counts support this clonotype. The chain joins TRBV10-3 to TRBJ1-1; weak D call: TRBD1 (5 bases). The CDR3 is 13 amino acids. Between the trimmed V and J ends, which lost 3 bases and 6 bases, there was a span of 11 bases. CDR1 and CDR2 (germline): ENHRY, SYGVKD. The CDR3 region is CAISDGGPPEAFF. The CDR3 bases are TGTGCCATCAGTGACGGGGGTCCCCCTGAAGCTTTCTTT.

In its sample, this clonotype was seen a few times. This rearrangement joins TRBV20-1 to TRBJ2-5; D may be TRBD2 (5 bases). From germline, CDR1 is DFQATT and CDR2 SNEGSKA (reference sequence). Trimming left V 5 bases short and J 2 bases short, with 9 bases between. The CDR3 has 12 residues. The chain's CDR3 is CSARRLQETQYF. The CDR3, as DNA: TGCAGTGCTCGGAGGTTGCAAGAGACCCAGTACTTC.

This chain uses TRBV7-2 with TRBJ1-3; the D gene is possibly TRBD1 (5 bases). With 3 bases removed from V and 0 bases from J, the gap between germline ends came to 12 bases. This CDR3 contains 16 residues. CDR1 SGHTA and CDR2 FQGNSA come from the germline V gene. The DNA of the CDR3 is TGTGCCAGCAGCTTCTACAGGTCTTCCTCTGGAAACACCATATATTTT. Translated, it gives CASSFYRSSSGNTIYF.

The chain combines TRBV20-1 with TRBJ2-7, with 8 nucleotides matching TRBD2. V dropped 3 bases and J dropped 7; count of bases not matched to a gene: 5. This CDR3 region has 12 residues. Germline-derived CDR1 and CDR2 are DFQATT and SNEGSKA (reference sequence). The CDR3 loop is CSASGRAEEQYF. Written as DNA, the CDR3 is TGCAGTGCTAGCGGGAGGGCCGAAGAGCAGTACTTC.

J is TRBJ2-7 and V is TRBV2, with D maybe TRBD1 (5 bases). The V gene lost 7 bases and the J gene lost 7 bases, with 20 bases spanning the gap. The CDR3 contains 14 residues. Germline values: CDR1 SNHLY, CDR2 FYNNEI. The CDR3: CASTYTGVDNEQYF. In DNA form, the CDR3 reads TGTGCCAGCACCTACACAGGCGTTGACAATGAGCAGTACTTC.

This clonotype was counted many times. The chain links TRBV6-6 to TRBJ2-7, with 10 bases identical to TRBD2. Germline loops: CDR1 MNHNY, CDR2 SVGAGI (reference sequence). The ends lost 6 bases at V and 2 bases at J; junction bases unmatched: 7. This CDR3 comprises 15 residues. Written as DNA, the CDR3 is TGTGCCAGCAGCTCCTTAGCGGGAGGCGCCTACGAGCAGTACTTC. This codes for CASSSLAGGAYEQYF.

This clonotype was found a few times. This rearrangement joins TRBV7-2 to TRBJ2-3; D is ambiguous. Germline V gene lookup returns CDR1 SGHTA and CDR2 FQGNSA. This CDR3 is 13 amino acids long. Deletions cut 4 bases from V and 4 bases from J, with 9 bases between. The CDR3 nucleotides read TGTGCCAGCAGCTCTGCCTTCGCAGATACGCAGTATTTT. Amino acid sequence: CASSSAFADTQYF.

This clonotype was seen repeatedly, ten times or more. The DNA for the CDR3 is TGTGCCAGCAGTTCTGAGTTCAATCAGCCCCAGCATTTT. Translation: CASSSEFNQPQHF. The genes are TRBV12-3 or TRBV12-4 and TRBJ1-5; no clear D gene. V lost 4 bases, J lost 3 bases, and 7 bases lay in between. The CDR3 is 13 residues long.

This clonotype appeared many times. CDR3 sequence reads: CASSYMEGQGWQPQHF. In nucleotides, the CDR3 is TGTGCCAGCAGTTATATGGAGGGACAGGGATGGCAGCCCCAGCATTTT. The V call is TRBV6-2 or TRBV6-3, the J call TRBJ1-5, with 9 bases matching TRBD1. The germline gives CDR1 MNHEY, CDR2 SVGEGT. The CDR3 is 16 amino acids. The V and J ends lost 3 bases and 7 bases, in that order; junction bases with no gene match: 10.

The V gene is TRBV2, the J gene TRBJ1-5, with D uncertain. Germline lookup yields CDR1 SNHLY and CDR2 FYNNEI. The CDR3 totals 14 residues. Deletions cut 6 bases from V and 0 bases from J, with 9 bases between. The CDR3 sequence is CASRGTYSNQPQHF. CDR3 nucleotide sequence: TGTGCCAGCAGAGGCACCTATAGCAATCAGCCCCAGCATTTT.

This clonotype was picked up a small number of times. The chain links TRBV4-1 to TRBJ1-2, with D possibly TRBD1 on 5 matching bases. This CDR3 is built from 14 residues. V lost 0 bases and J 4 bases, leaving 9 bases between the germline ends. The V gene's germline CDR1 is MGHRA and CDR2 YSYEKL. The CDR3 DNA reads TGCGCCAGCAGCCAAGATTTGGGGGTCTATGGCTACACCTTC. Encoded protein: CASSQDLGVYGYTF.